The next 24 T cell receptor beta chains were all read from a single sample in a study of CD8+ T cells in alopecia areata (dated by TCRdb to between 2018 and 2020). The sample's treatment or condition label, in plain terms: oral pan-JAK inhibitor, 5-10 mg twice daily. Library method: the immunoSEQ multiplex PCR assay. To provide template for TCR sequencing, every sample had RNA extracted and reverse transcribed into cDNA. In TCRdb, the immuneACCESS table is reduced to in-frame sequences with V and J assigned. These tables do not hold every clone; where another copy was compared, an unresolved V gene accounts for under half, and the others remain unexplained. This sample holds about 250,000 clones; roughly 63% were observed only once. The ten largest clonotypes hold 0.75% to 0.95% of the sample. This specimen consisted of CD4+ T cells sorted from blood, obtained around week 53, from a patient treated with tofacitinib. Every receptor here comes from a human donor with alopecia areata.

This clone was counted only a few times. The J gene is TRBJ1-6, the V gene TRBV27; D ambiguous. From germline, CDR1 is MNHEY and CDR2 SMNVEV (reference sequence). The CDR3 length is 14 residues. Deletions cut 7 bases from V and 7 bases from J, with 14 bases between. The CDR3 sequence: CASKFRAKNSPLHF. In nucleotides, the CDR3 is TGTGCCAGCAAGTTTCGGGCCAAGAATTCACCCCTCCACTTT.

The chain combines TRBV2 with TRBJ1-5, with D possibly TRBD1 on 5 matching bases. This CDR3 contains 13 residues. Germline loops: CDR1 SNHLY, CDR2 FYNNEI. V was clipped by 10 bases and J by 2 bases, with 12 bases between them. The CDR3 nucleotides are TGTGCCAACCGGGACGCCGGCAATCAGCCCCAGCATTTT. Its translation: CANRDAGNQPQHF.

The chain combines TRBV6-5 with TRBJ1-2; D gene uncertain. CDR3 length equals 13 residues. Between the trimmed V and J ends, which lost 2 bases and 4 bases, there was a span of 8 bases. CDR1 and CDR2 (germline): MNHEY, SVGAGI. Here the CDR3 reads CASSYELSYGYTF. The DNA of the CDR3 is TGTGCCAGCAGTTACGAGCTTAGCTATGGCTACACCTTC.

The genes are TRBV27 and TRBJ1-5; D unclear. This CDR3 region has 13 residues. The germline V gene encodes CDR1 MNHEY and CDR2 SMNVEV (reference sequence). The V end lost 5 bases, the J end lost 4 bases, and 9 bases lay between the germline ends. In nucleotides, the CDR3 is TGTGCCAGCAGTCGCCCGGCGAATCAGCCCCAGCATTTT. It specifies CASSRPANQPQHF.

Here the CDR3 reads CASSSPGAGGIPYEQYF. CDR3 coding DNA: TGTGCCAGCAGCTCCCCGGGGGCAGGGGGAATTCCCTACGAGCAGTACTTC. The chain uses TRBV7-9 and TRBJ2-7; D is perhaps TRBD1 (7 bases). The CDR3 is made up of 17 amino acids. With 4 bases removed from V and 2 bases from J, the gap between germline ends came to 21 bases. In germline, CDR1 is SEHNR, CDR2 FQNEAQ (reference sequence).

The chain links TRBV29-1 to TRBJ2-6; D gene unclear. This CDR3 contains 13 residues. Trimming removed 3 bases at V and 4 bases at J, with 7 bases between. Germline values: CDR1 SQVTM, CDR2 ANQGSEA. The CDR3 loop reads CSVETHGANVLTF. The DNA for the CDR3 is TGCAGCGTTGAGACCCACGGGGCCAACGTCCTGACTTTC.

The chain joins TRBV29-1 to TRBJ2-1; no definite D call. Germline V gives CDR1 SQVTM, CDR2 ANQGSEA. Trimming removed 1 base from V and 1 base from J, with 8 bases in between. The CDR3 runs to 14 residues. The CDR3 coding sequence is TGCAGCGTTGAAGGTCACAAATCCTACAATGAGCAGTTCTTC. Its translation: CSVEGHKSYNEQFF.

CDR3 sequence (DNA): TGCGCCAGCAGTGAGTCCGGACGGGAGACCCAGTACTTC. This gives the protein CASSESGRETQYF. The V gene is TRBV10-2, the J gene TRBJ2-5, with D hard to call. CDR3 length: 13 residues. V dropped 0 bases and J dropped 5 bases, with 7 bases sitting between them. Germline-derived CDR1 and CDR2 are WSHSY and SAAADI.

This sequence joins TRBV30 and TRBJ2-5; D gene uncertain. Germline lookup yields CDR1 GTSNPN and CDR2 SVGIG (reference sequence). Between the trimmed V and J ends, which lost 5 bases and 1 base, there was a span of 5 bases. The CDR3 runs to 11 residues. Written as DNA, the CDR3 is TGTGCCTGGGACATCCAAGAGACCCAGTACTTC. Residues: CAWDIQETQYF.

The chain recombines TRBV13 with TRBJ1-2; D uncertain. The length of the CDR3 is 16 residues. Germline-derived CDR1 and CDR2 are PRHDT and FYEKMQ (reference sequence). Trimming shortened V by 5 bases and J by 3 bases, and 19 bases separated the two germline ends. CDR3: CASSLRVRLGYYGYTF. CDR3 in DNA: TGTGCCAGCAGCCTAAGGGTACGGCTAGGGTACTATGGCTACACCTTC.

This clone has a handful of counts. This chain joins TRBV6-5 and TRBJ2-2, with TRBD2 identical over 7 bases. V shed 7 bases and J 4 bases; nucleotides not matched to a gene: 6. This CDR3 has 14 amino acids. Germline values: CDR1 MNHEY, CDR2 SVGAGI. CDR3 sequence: CASTRGGSTGELFF. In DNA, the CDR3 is TGTGCCAGCACCCGGGGCGGGAGCACCGGGGAGCTGTTTTTT.

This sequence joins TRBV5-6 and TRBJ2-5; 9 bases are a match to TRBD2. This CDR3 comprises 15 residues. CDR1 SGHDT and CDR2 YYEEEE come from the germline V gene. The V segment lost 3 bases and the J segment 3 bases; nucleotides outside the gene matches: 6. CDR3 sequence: CASSSRRTSEETQYF. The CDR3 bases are TGTGCCAGCAGCTCCCGAAGGACTAGCGAAGAGACCCAGTACTTC.

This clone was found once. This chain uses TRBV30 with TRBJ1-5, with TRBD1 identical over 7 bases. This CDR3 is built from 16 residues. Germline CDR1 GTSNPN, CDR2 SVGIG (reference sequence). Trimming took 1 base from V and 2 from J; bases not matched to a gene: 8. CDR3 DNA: TGTGCCTGGAGTGCTTTTAGGGGGCGAGGCAATCAGCCCCAGCATTTT. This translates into CAWSAFRGRGNQPQHF.

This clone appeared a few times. The CDR3 sequence: CASSAQRDTQYF. The CDR3 DNA follows: TGTGCCAGCAGCGCCCAGCGAGATACGCAGTATTTT. This chain uses TRBV2 with TRBJ2-3; D gene unclear. V lost 6 bases, J lost 5 bases, and 9 bases lay in between. The germline V gene encodes CDR1 SNHLY and CDR2 FYNNEI. This CDR3 region has 12 residues.

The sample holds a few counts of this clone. The CDR3 DNA reads as TGCAGCGTTGTCAGGGACATGGGTACCTACGAGCAGTACTTC. It specifies CSVVRDMGTYEQYF. The chain uses TRBV29-1 and TRBJ2-7; tentative D call: TRBD1 (6 bases). This CDR3 is 14 amino acids long. Germline values: CDR1 SQVTM, CDR2 ANQGSEA. The V gene lost 4 bases and the J gene lost 2 bases, with 15 bases spanning the gap.

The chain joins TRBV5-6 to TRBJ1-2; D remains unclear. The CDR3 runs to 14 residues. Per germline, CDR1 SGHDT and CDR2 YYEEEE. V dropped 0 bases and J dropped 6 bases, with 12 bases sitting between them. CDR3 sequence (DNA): TGTGCCAGCAGCTTGGTACAGACCCTGAATGGCTACACCTTC. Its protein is CASSLVQTLNGYTF.

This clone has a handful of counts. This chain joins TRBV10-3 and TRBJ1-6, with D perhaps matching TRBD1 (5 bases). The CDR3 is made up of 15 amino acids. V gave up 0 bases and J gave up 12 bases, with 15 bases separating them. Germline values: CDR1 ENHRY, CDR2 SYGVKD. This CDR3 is CAISESGQSWEPLHF. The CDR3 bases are TGTGCCATCAGTGAGTCGGGGCAGTCATGGGAACCCCTCCACTTT.

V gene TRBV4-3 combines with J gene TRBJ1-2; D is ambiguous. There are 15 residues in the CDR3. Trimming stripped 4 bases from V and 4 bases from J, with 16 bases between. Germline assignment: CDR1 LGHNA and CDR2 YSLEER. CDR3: CASSRMEAGSYGYTF. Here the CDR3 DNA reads TGCGCCAGCAGCCGCATGGAGGCAGGAAGCTATGGCTACACCTTC.

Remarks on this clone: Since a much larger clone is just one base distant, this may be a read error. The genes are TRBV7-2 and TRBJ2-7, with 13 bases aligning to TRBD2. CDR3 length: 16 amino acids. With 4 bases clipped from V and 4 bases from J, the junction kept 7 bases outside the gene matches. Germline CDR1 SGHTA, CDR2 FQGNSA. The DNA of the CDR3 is TGTACCAGCAGCTCCCGGACTAGCGGGGGTAGGTACGAGCAGTACTTC. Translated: CTSSSRTSGGRYEQYF.

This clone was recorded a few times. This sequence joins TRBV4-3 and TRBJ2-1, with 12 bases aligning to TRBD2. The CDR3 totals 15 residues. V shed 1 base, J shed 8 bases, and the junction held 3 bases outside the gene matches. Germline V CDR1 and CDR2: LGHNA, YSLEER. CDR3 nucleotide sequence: TGCGCCAGCAGCCAAGTTAGACTAGCGGGGGATGAGCAGTTCTTC. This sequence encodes CASSQVRLAGDEQFF.

CDR3 in amino acids: CASRRDRGTHNEQFF. The CDR3 coding sequence is TGCGCCAGCAGACGTGACAGGGGAACGCACAATGAGCAGTTCTTC. V and J are TRBV5-1 and TRBJ2-1; TRBD1 matches at 8 bases. Trimming took 5 bases from V and 5 from J; bases not matched to a gene: 9. This CDR3 region has 15 residues. Germline values: CDR1 SGHRS, CDR2 YFSETQ.

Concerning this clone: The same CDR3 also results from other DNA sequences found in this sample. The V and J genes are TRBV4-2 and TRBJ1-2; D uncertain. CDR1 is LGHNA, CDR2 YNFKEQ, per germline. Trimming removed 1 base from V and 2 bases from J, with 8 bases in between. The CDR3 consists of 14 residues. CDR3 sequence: CASSQVRENYGYTF. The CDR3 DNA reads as TGTGCCAGCAGCCAAGTTCGGGAGAACTATGGCTACACCTTC.

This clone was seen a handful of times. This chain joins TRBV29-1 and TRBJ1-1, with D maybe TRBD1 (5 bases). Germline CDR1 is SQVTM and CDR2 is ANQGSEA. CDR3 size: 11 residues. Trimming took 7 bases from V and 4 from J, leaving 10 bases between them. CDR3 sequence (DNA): TGCAGCGGGGGCCCCTCCACTGAAGCTTTCTTT. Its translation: CSGGPSTEAFF.

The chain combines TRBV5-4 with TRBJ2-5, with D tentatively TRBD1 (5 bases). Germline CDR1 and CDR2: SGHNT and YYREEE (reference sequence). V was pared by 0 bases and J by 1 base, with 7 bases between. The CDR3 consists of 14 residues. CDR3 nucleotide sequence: TGTGCCAGCAGCTTGGGGACATTCCAAGAGACCCAGTACTTC. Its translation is CASSLGTFQETQYF.